This TCR beta chain was identified in a study of response to subunit inactivated influenza vaccine. Study-wide points: The authors suggested that few new T cells are recruited per seasonal influenza vaccination.

TCRdb used MiXCR to reprocess the RT-PCR reads, holding one entry per CDR3 protein. The sample has under 550,000 distinct CDR3 sequences, less than 8% seen once. As to this clonotype: Antigen specificity is unknown.

Germline-derived CDR1 and CDR2 are MDHEN and SYDVKM. With V trimmed by 4 bases and J by 5 bases, 6 bases remained unmatched. The CDR3 spans 16 residues. The chain is built from TRBV28 and TRBJ2-3; 13 nucleotides agree with TRBD2. This receptor was obtained from a man aged 50 to 75 who received an inactivated influenza vaccine. This material consisted of PBMCs from blood, taken about 23 months after vaccination. CDR3 amino acids: CASSSGRTSGRDTQYF. Written as DNA, the CDR3 is TGTGCCAGCAGTTCCGGCCGGACTAGCGGGAGAGATACGCAGTATTTT.